The clone carrying this T cell receptor beta chain showed up many times. What it binds is not known. The data derive from a study of human T cells and chemical hapten exposure. Background on the study: Per-sample TCR yield variability stemmed mainly from small pooled library volume differences. Study-wide results and caveats: A positive correlation with patch test score was shown by PT1 expanded TCR counts.

Stated time point: patch test 1, 2 weeks after DPC sensitization. Treatment indicated: therapeutic diphenylcyclopropenone sensitization with weekly scalp DPC. Via MiXCR, TCRdb re-called the RACE reads, giving one row per CDR3 protein. The repertoire holds more than 70,000 distinct CDR3 sequences, with roughly 12% as singletons. The sample here was whole blood, taken in connection with sensitization to the hapten diphenylcyclopropenone (DPC). The clonotype comes from a woman aged 55-70 years with alopecia areata. Some clones in this sample may be carry-over from other donors' samples.

The CDR3: CASSLAGQGNTGELFF. For the CDR3, the DNA is TGCGCCAGCAGCTTGGCCGGTCAAGGGAACACCGGGGAGCTGTTTTTT. The chain has TRBV5-1 and TRBJ2-2; D gene unclear. The germline CDR1 and CDR2 sequences are SGHRS and YFSETQ. The CDR3 consists of 16 residues. Trimming took off 0 bases at V and 1 base at J, with 10 bases between the two ends.